The clone carrying this T cell receptor (beta chain) has more than one count but fewer than ten. J gave up 1 base and V 5 bases, and 10 bases lay outside the gene matches. CDR1 is MDHEN and CDR2 is SYDVKM in the germline V gene. This CDR3 is 18 amino acids long. This sample is drawn from a study of human T cells and chemical hapten exposure. Time point described: patch test 2, 6 weeks after DPC sensitization. Treatment denoted: therapeutic diphenylcyclopropenone sensitization with weekly scalp DPC. TCRdb reprocessed the RACE reads with MiXCR, giving one entry per CDR3 protein. Among tens of thousands of distinct CDR3 sequences listed, about 9.8% were seen once.

This TCR was recovered from a woman between 35 and 50 years old with alopecia areata. Some clones in this sample may be carry-over from other donors' samples. The J gene is TRBJ2-3, the V gene TRBV28; 12 positions match TRBD2. This material consisted of whole blood, taken in connection with sensitization to the hapten diphenylcyclopropenone (DPC). CDR3 bases: TGTGCCAGCAGTCCACCGGGCCGACTAGCGGGGGGCACAGATACGCAGTATTTT. This sequence encodes CASSPPGRLAGGTDTQYF. The full variable domain, with the rest looked up from reference TRBV28 and TRBJ2-3, is DVKVTQSSRYLVKRTGEKVFLECVQDMDHENMFWYRQDPGLGLRLIYFSYDVKMKEKGDIPEGYSVSREKKERFSLILESASTNQTSMYLCASSPPGRLAGGTDTQYFGPGTRLTVL.